The clone carrying this TCR beta chain was found many times. Its antigen is not known. The data derive from a study of regulatory T cells in long-lasting Graves disease. At the level of the study: Those Graves' patients who were newly diagnosed had been on antithyroid drugs under 3 months.

The time point: newly diagnosed GD, antithyroid drugs for less than 3 months. Preparation of the TCR library used RNA extracted from PBMCs. Study results and limitations: TRBV28, TRBJ1-2 and TRBJ2-5 were favored in persistent disease. Persistent Graves' disease cases displayed lower TCR diversity than newly diagnosed ones.

Building the TCR beta libraries relied on iRepertoire HTBI primers, and CDR3 regions underwent Arm-PCR. TCRdb processed the multiplex PCR reads anew with MiXCR; each CDR3 protein has one entry. The data hold roughly 440,000 distinct CDR3 sequences, with roughly 15% observed a single time. The CDR3 is 15 residues long. The V gene end was trimmed by 5 bases and the J gene end by 3 bases; junction bases not matched to a gene: 6. Germline V gene lookup returns CDR1 SGHTA and CDR2 FQGNSA. This sample was shared with a second study, whose subject was T cells in Graves' hyperthyroidism and ophthalmopathy.

Material: peripheral blood mononuclear cells (PBMCs), obtained at new diagnosis, from a patient treated with antithyroid drugs. The chain has TRBV7-2 and TRBJ1-1, with TRBD1 matching 10 bases. The receptor's source is a woman aged 18 to 35 with Graves disease. The CDR3 region has the DNA TGTGCCAGCAGCCGGGACAGGGGTGGGGACACTGAAGCTTTCTTT. This sequence encodes CASSRDRGGDTEAFF.